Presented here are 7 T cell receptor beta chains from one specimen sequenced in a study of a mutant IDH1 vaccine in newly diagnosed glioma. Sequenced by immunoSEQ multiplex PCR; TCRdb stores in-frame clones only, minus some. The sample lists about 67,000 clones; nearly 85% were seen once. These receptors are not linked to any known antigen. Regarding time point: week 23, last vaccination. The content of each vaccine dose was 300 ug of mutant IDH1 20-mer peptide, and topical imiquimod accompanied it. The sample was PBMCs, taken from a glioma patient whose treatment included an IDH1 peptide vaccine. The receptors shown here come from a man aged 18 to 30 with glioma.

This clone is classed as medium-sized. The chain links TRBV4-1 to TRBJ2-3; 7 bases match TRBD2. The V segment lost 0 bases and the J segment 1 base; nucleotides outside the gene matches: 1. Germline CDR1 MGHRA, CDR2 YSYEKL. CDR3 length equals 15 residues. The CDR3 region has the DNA TGCGCCAGCAGCCAAGATGGGGGGGGCACAGATACGCAGTATTTT. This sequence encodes CASSQDGGGTDTQYF.

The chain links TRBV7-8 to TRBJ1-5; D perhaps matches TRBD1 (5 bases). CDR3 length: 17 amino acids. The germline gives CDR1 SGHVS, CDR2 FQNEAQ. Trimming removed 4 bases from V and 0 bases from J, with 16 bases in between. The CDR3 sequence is CASSSARVANSNQPQHF. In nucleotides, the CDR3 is TGTGCCAGCAGCTCAGCCAGGGTAGCAAATAGCAATCAGCCCCAGCATTTT. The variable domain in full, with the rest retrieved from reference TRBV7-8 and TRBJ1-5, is GAGVSQSPRYKVAKRGQDVALRCDPISGHVSLFWYQQALGQGPEFLTYFQNEAQLDKSGLPSDRFFAERPEGSVSTLKIQRTQQEDSAVYLCASSSARVANSNQPQHFGDGTRLSIL.

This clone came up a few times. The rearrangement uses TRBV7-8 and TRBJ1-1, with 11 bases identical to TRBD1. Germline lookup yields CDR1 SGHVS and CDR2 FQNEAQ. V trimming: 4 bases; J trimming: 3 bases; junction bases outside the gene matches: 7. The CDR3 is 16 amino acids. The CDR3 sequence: CASSSRTGGVDTEAFF. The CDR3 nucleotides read TGTGCCAGCAGCTCACGGACAGGGGGCGTAGACACTGAAGCTTTCTTT.

The CDR3 reads CASKKGDTDTQYF. The DNA for the CDR3 is TGTGCCAGCAAAAAAGGGGACACAGATACGCAGTATTTT. The chain combines TRBV9 with TRBJ2-3; D may be TRBD1 (5 bases). The V end lost 6 bases, the J end lost 2 bases, and 10 bases lay between the germline ends. Germline CDR1 reads SGDLS; CDR2 reads YYNGEE. This CDR3 comprises 13 residues. The full variable domain, with the rest looked up from reference TRBV9 and TRBJ2-3, is DSGVTQTPKHLITATGQRVTLRCSPRSGDLSVYWYQQSLDQGLQFLIQYYNGEERAKGNILERFSAQQFPDLHSELNLSSLELGDSALYFCASKKGDTDTQYFGPGTRLTVL.

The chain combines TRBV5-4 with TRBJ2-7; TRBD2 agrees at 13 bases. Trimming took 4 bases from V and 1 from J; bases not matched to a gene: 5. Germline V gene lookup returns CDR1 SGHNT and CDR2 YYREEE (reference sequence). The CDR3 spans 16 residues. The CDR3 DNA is TGTGCCAGCAGCCTGAGGGGACTAGCGGGGTCCTACGAGCAGTACTTC. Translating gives CASSLRGLAGSYEQYF.

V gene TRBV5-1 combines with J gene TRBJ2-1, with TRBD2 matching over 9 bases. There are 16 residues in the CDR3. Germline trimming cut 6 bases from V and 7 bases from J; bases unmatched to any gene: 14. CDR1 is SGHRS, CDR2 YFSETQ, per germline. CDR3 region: CASTTRQAGGRNEQFF. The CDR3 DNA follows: TGCGCCAGCACTACCCGGCAGGCGGGGGGGCGAAATGAGCAGTTCTTC.

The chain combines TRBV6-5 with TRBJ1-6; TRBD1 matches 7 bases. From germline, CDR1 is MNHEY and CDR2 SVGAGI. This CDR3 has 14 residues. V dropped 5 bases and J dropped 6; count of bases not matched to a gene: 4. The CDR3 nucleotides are TGTGCCAGCAGTCGGGACAGCACTAATTCACCCCTCCACTTT. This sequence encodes CASSRDSTNSPLHF.